The 2 T cell receptor beta chains below were found in one sample sequenced in a study of T-cell memory formation after mild COVID-19. TCRdb called the 5' RACE reads again in MiXCR, with one record for every CDR3 protein. The sample records roughly 500,000 distinct CDR3 sequences, about a fifth being singletons. Material: PBMCs or a T cell subset sorted from them (not recorded which). These receptors were taken from an adult woman who had mild COVID-19 (a few samples of this study predate the infection). Cell type and time point are not known.

This clonotype was detected a few times. The J gene is TRBJ1-6, the V gene TRBV7-2; D is undetermined. CDR3 size: 12 residues. The germline V gene encodes CDR1 SGHTA and CDR2 FQGNSA. V lost 3 bases and J lost 9, with 6 bases in between. CDR3 coding DNA: TGTGCCAGCAGCTTTACCCGTTCACCCCTCCACTTT. It translates to CASSFTRSPLHF.

The CDR3 region has the DNA TGTGCCAGCAGTGAATCTGGCGGGAGGGAGAACACCGGGGAGCTGTTTTTT. This gives the protein CASSESGGRENTGELFF. The chain joins TRBV25-1 to TRBJ2-2; 9 nucleotides align to TRBD2. Germline-derived CDR1 and CDR2 are MGHDK and SYGVNS. The V gene end was trimmed by 1 base and the J gene end by 1 base; junction bases not matched to a gene: 4. The CDR3 is 17 amino acids.